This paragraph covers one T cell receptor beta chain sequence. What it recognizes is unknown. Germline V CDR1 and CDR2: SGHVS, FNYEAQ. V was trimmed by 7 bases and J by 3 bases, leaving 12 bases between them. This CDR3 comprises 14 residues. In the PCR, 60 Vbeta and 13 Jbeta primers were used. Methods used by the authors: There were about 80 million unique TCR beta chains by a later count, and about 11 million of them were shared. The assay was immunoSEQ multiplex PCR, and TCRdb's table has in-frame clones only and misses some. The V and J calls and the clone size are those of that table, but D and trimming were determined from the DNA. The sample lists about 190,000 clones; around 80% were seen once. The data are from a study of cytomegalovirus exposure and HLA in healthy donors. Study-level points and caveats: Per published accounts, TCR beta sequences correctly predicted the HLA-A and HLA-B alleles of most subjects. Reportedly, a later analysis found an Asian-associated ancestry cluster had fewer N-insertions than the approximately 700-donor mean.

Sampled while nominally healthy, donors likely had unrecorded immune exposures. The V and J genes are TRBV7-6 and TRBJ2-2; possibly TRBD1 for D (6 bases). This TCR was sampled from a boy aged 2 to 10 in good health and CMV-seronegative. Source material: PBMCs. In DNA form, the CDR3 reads TGTGCCAGCACAAAAGAGGGGGACACCGGGGAGCTGTTTTTT. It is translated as CASTKEGDTGELFF.